Below, one TCR beta chain is given with its context. This entry is derived from a study of CD8 T cells in Susac syndrome. Germline CDR1 is MDHEN and CDR2 is SYDVKM. Germline trimming cut 7 bases from V and 7 bases from J; bases unmatched to any gene: 9. This CDR3 has 15 amino acids. Multiple sclerosis controls were treatment-naive patients with stable or active relapsing-remitting disease. With random hexamers, reverse transcription was performed on 0.5 to 1 ug of RNA. The amplification used immunoSEQ multiplex PCR on TCR beta CDR3; it spanned 54 Vbeta and 13 Jbeta. Each CDR3 protein is one row after TCRdb ran MiXCR on the immunoSEQ multiplex PCR reads. The sample records 150,000 or so distinct CDR3 sequences, roughly 94% being singletons.

The clonotype originates from a human donor with multiple sclerosis. This chain uses TRBV28 with TRBJ2-5, with 13 bases fitting TRBD2. The sample consisted of CD4+ T cells from PBMCs. The CDR3 bases are TGTGCCAGCATAAGAGGGACTAGCGGGAAGGGGACCCAGTACTTC. Translated: CASIRGTSGKGTQYF.